The clone carrying this T cell receptor beta chain was recorded many times. Time point noted: before trial treatment. This CDR3 has 13 amino acids. V shed 1 base, J shed 3 bases, and the junction held 0 bases outside the gene matches. Germline V gene lookup returns CDR1 SGHTA and CDR2 FQGNSA. The sample belongs to a study of low-dose radiotherapy and immunotherapy resistance in tumors. Priming of first-strand cDNA relied on TRAV- and TRBV-specific primers (covering alpha and beta chains). The authors ran 15 to 25 PCR cycles to amplify TCRs with a constant-region primer and V-primer adapter. TCRdb redid the calling of the reads with MiXCR, one entry per CDR3 protein. The data show tens of thousands of distinct CDR3 sequences, roughly 31% seen once.

The TCR was taken from a male donor with gallbladder cancer. This chain connects TRBV7-2 to TRBJ2-7, with 7 bases lining up with TRBD2. The material was PBMCs, obtained before treatment. For the CDR3, the DNA is TGTGCCAGCAGCTTAGGCGGGGGCTACGAGCAGTACTTC. Translation gives CASSLGGGYEQYF. The whole variable domain, filled in from reference TRBV7-2 and TRBJ2-7, reads GAGVSQSPSNKVTEKGKDVELRCDPISGHTALYWYRQSLGQGLEFLIYFQGNSAPDKSGLPSDRFSAERTGGSVSTLTIQRTQQEDSAVYLCASSLGGGYEQYFGPGTRLTVT.